This T cell receptor beta chain is from a study of blood T cells in healthy people across ages. Looked up from germline, CDR1 is SEHNR and CDR2 is FQNEAQ (reference sequence). This CDR3 is built from 15 residues. As to this clonotype: A read error may produce the germline difference seen at one junction end.

For the second PCR, which ran for roughly 7 to 11 cycles, a sample-barcoded 5' primer and a J-beta primer mix were used. A 12-random-nucleotide template-switch adaptor tagged each cDNA molecule. MiXCR, run by TCRdb on the 5' RACE reads, gives a single entry per CDR3 protein. The sample has around 820,000 distinct CDR3 sequences, roughly 25% seen once; the top ten hold under 4.5%. This same sample was also part of a study on T cells of mothers and their children. From that study: Maternal samples each gave over 8.5 million TCR beta CDR3 reads, and child samples roughly 3.3 million each. Related mother-child pairs shared marginally more repertoire than unrelated pairs, though not significantly.

The source material was blood. This chain joins TRBV7-9 and TRBJ2-3, with D tentatively TRBD1 or TRBD2 (5 bases each). The sequence was obtained from a boy aged 10-17 years in good health. The CDR3 DNA is TGTGCTAGCAGCTTAGGTCCGGGGCTCACAGATACGCAGTATTTT. It is translated as CASSLGPGLTDTQYF.